The 20 T cell receptor beta chains in this list originate from one sample, sequenced in a study of response to subunit inactivated influenza vaccine. TCRdb reprocessed the RT-PCR reads with MiXCR, giving one entry per CDR3 protein. The table has around 480,000 distinct CDR3 sequences, about 17% seen once. The sequenced sample was CD4+ T cells sorted from PBMCs, obtained about 24 months after vaccination. Source of these receptors: a man aged 50-75 years who received an inactivated influenza vaccine.

This clonotype was observed a few times. V is TRBV6-2 or TRBV6-3 and J is TRBJ1-1; 8 positions agree with TRBD1. Germline V lookup: CDR1 MNHEY, CDR2 SVGEGT. J gave up 7 bases and V 6 bases, and 7 bases lay outside the gene matches. This CDR3 region has 13 residues. The CDR3 loop reads CASRDRVSVEAFF. The DNA for the CDR3 is TGTGCCAGCAGGGACAGGGTTTCTGTTGAAGCTTTCTTT.

This sequence joins TRBV5-1 and TRBJ2-5; TRBD1 might be the D (6 bases). V lost 2 bases and J 5 bases, leaving 13 bases between the germline ends. The CDR3 is 14 residues long. Germline CDR1 reads SGHRS; CDR2 reads YFSETQ. In DNA, the CDR3 is TGCGCCAGCAGCTTTACAGGGTCTGGCGAGACCCAGTACTTC. This translates into CASSFTGSGETQYF.

This clonotype was seen repeatedly, ten times or more. V is TRBV6-5 and J is TRBJ2-7; D remains unclear. The germline CDR1 and CDR2 sequences are MNHEY and SVGAGI. V lost 0 bases to trimming and J lost 6 bases, with 18 bases between them. The CDR3 is 16 residues long. The CDR3 DNA is TGTGCCAGCAGTTACTCGCTCCAGGCAGGTACTGGCGAGCAGTACTTC. Residues: CASSYSLQAGTGEQYF.

The genes are TRBV19 and TRBJ1-2; the match to TRBD1 covers 7 bases. After removal of 9 bases from V and 0 bases from J, the junction contained 10 bases not matched to a gene. The CDR3 is 15 residues long. Germline V gene sequence: CDR1 LNHDA, CDR2 SQIVND (reference sequence). The CDR3 DNA reads TGTGCCAGCCGGGACAGTTCAATAGCTAACTATGGCTACACCTTC. Its protein is CASRDSSIANYGYTF.

This clonotype showed up just a few times. The rearrangement uses TRBV7-9 and TRBJ2-5; maybe TRBD1 (5 bases). The CDR3 spans 15 residues. Germline V gene data show CDR1 as SEHNR and CDR2 as FQNEAQ (reference sequence). V gave up 3 bases and J gave up 1 base, with 12 bases separating them. CDR3 DNA sequence: TGTGCCAGCAGCTTGAATGGGGCAAGCCAAGAGACCCAGTACTTC. This encodes CASSLNGASQETQYF.

This clonotype has a handful of counts. The chain carries TRBV13 and TRBJ2-7, with a tentative D call TRBD2 (5 bases). CDR1 and CDR2 from the germline V gene are PRHDT and FYEKMQ (reference sequence). V was trimmed by 0 bases and J by 3 bases, leaving 12 bases between them. The CDR3 runs to 15 residues. This CDR3 reads CASSLGQVGGYEQYF. The CDR3, as DNA: TGTGCCAGCAGCTTAGGCCAGGTCGGAGGCTACGAGCAGTACTTC.

This clonotype has just one count. The chain links TRBV7-2 to TRBJ1-1; D unresolved. This CDR3 contains 15 residues. Deletions cut 1 base from V and 5 bases from J, with 14 bases between. The V gene's germline CDR1 is SGHTA and CDR2 FQGNSA. CDR3 protein: CASSLEVGVGTEAFF. CDR3 coding DNA: TGTGCCAGCAGCTTAGAGGTGGGAGTCGGGACTGAAGCTTTCTTT.

This clonotype was recorded at least ten times. This chain connects TRBV7-9 to TRBJ1-1, with unresolved D. The CDR3 has 16 residues. Germline CDR1 and CDR2: SEHNR and FQNEAQ (reference sequence). V lost 1 base and J lost 3, with 15 bases in between. CDR3 sequence reads: CASSLGSGGLDTEAFF. The DNA for the CDR3 is TGTGCCAGCAGCTTAGGTTCGGGTGGGTTGGACACTGAAGCTTTCTTT. Full variable domain (missing parts from reference TRBV7-9 and TRBJ1-1): DTGVSQNPRHKITKRGQNVTFRCDPISEHNRLYWYRQTLGQGPEFLTYFQNEAQLEKSRLLSDRFSAERPKGSFSTLEIQRTEQGDSAMYLCASSLGSGGLDTEAFFGQGTRLTVV.

Ten or more counts support this clonotype. The chain recombines TRBV5-1 with TRBJ2-1; 7 bases align to TRBD1. This CDR3 has 15 residues. Trimming took 0 bases from V and 4 from J; bases not matched to a gene: 4. Germline-derived CDR1 and CDR2 are SGHRS and YFSETQ. The CDR3 DNA reads as TGCGCCAGCAGCTTGGAGGGGGCGGATTACAATGAGCAGTTCTTC. This codes for CASSLEGADYNEQFF.

This clonotype was seen just once. The chain's CDR3 is CASSLADVQGKGYTF. The CDR3 nucleotides are TGTGCCAGCAGCTTAGCGGACGTACAGGGAAAAGGCTACACCTTC. This chain links TRBV7-9 with TRBJ1-2, with a weak D call TRBD1 (6 bases). This CDR3 contains 15 residues. Germline values: CDR1 SEHNR, CDR2 FQNEAQ (reference sequence). Trimming took 0 bases from V and 8 from J, leaving 16 bases between them.

The CDR3: CASSGMQDTEAFF. In DNA form, the CDR3 reads TGTGCCAGCTCGGGGATGCAGGACACTGAAGCTTTCTTT. The rearrangement links TRBV7-2 to TRBJ1-1; no clear D gene. Germline lookup yields CDR1 SGHTA and CDR2 FQGNSA. V was shortened by 8 bases and J by 3 bases, with 13 bases between the two germline ends. The CDR3 totals 13 residues.

This chain joins TRBV6-1 and TRBJ1-6; TRBD1 might be the D (5 bases). V lost 3 bases and J lost 9, with 9 bases in between. Germline V gives CDR1 MNHNS, CDR2 SASEGT. This CDR3 is 13 amino acids long. CDR3 amino acids: CASSDLRGSPLHF. The DNA for the CDR3 is TGTGCCAGCAGTGATCTTAGGGGTTCACCCCTCCACTTT.

The sample holds a few counts of this clonotype. The V and J genes are TRBV28 and TRBJ2-7; D possibly matches TRBD1 or TRBD2 (5 bases each). V lost 10 bases and J 2 bases, leaving 30 bases between the germline ends. In germline, CDR1 is MDHEN, CDR2 SYDVKM. The CDR3 runs to 18 residues. CDR3 nucleotide sequence: TGTGCCACCCGCCAGGGAGAACTACTGCAAAAAGGGGCCTACGAGCAGTACTTC. Translated: CATRQGELLQKGAYEQYF.

V usage is TRBV4-2 and J usage is TRBJ2-7; possibly TRBD2 for D (6 bases). The CDR3 contains 15 residues. Germline V CDR1 and CDR2: LGHNA, YNFKEQ. Trimming shortened V by 0 bases and J by 3 bases, and 12 bases separated the two germline ends. CDR3 nucleotides: TGTGCCAGCAGCCAAGATTCCGGGGGTGTCTACGAGCAGTACTTC. This sequence encodes CASSQDSGGVYEQYF.

In its sample, this clonotype was seen once. The CDR3 does not close with the conserved phenylalanine or tryptophan, likely indicating a read error. The chain is built from TRBV5-1 and TRBJ2-1; TRBD2 matches at 9 bases. The V and J ends lost 0 bases and 8 bases, in that order; junction bases with no gene match: 12. Germline loops: CDR1 SGHRS, CDR2 YFSETQ. This CDR3 has 17 residues. In nucleotides, the CDR3 is TGCGCCAGCAGCTTGGAGCGTTTGGGTAGCGGGAGCTATGAGCAGTTCTCC. This gives the protein CASSLERLGSGSYEQFS.

This sequence joins TRBV28 and TRBJ2-5; no firm D call. This CDR3 spans 12 amino acids. V lost 5 bases and J 4 bases, leaving 8 bases between the germline ends. Germline CDR1 reads MDHEN; CDR2 reads SYDVKM. This CDR3 is CASSTTGETQYF. DNA of the CDR3: TGTGCCAGCAGTACTACGGGAGAGACCCAGTACTTC.

In this sample, this clonotype turned up a few times. The chain uses TRBV20-1 and TRBJ2-5; 12 nucleotides agree with TRBD2. Germline V gives CDR1 DFQATT, CDR2 SNEGSKA (reference sequence). The V segment lost 0 bases and the J segment 4 bases; nucleotides outside the gene matches: 15. CDR3 length equals 19 residues. This CDR3 reads CSARDLAPRLAGGPETQYF. The CDR3 DNA reads TGCAGTGCTAGAGATCTAGCCCCTCGGCTAGCGGGGGGGCCAGAGACCCAGTACTTC.

This clonotype was counted between two and nine times. The chain couples TRBV10-3 to TRBJ1-1, with D uncertain. Trimming stripped 2 bases from V and 1 base from J, with 11 bases between. CDR1 ENHRY and CDR2 SYGVKD come from the germline V gene. The CDR3 totals 15 residues. CDR3 nucleotides: TGTGCCATCAGTGAGGGGAGACTGAGGAACACTGAAGCTTTCTTT. It yields the protein CAISEGRLRNTEAFF.

CDR3 in amino acids: CASSFPGVGSGYTF. The CDR3 DNA is TGTGCCAGCAGCTTCCCAGGGGTGGGGTCTGGCTACACCTTC. The chain couples TRBV7-2 to TRBJ1-2; D may be TRBD1 (6 bases). Germline CDR1 is SGHTA and CDR2 is FQGNSA. Trimming took off 3 bases at V and 7 bases at J, with 15 bases between the two ends. The CDR3 length is 14 residues.

This clonotype was observed at least ten times. The rearrangement links TRBV6-5 to TRBJ2-5; D remains unclear. The CDR3 runs 15 residues. V was shortened by 2 bases and J by 0 bases, with 10 bases between the two germline ends. The germline CDR1 and CDR2 sequences are MNHEY and SVGAGI. The CDR3 here is CASSYGGTYQETQYF. The CDR3 DNA follows: TGTGCCAGCAGTTACGGCGGAACGTACCAAGAGACCCAGTACTTC.